One sample yielded the 6 T cell receptor beta chains listed below, sequenced in a study of blood T cell repertoires in COVID-19. The table came from immunoSEQ multiplex PCR; TCRdb's copy has only in-frame clones and leaves some out. The sample carries approximately 270,000 clones, about nine tenths recorded once. The specimen sequenced was peripheral blood. Receptors originate from a man aged 50 to 60 with acute or convalescent COVID-19.

The chain couples TRBV3-1 (or the pseudogene TRBV3-2) to TRBJ2-2; TRBD1 might be the D (6 bases). Trimming took 4 bases from V and 6 from J, leaving 6 bases between them. Germline V lookup: CDR1 LGHDT, CDR2 YNNKEL (reference sequence). The CDR3 is 12 residues long. For the CDR3, the DNA is TGTGCCAGCAGCCCAGGGGCCGGGGAGCTGTTTTTT. Protein product: CASSPGAGELFF.

The J gene is TRBJ1-4, the V gene TRBV19, with 8 bases aligning to TRBD1. Germline V lookup: CDR1 LNHDA, CDR2 SQIVND (reference sequence). V dropped 6 bases and J dropped 5; count of bases not matched to a gene: 5. The CDR3 runs to 14 residues. The CDR3 sequence is CASSPQGVNEKLFF. CDR3 in DNA: TGTGCCAGTAGCCCACAGGGGGTGAATGAAAAACTGTTTTTT.

The V call is TRBV2, the J call TRBJ1-2; 9 nucleotides match TRBD1. Unmatched junction bases numbered 3, after V lost 4 bases and J lost 6 bases. CDR1 is SNHLY, CDR2 FYNNEI, per germline. This CDR3 contains 13 residues. CDR3 sequence (DNA): TGTGCCAGCAGTGGGACAGGGGTGGATGGCTACACCTTC. Residues: CASSGTGVDGYTF.

The gene calls are TRBV7-8 and TRBJ1-4; no definite D call. Per the germline V gene, CDR1 is SGHVS and CDR2 is FQNEAQ. V was shortened by 5 bases and J by 5 bases, with 9 bases between the two germline ends. The CDR3 is 13 residues long. The CDR3 is CASSAGGNEKLFF. CDR3 DNA sequence: TGTGCCAGCAGCGCGGGAGGGAATGAAAAACTGTTTTTT.

The V and J genes are TRBV6-5 and TRBJ2-5; D not certain. CDR3 length: 14 amino acids. Trimming stripped 3 bases from V and 1 base from J, with 9 bases between. Germline loops: CDR1 MNHEY, CDR2 SVGAGI. CDR3: CASSYGHLQETQYF. In DNA, the CDR3 is TGTGCCAGCAGTTATGGGCACCTCCAAGAGACCCAGTACTTC.

The chain recombines TRBV30 with TRBJ1-3; the match to TRBD1 covers 10 bases. This CDR3 has 15 amino acids. With 3 bases clipped from V and 8 bases from J, the junction kept 10 bases outside the gene matches. Germline V gene data show CDR1 as GTSNPN and CDR2 as SVGIG (reference sequence). CDR3 bases: TGTGCCTGGAGGATAACGGGACAGGGGTTACACACCATATATTTT. Protein product: CAWRITGQGLHTIYF.